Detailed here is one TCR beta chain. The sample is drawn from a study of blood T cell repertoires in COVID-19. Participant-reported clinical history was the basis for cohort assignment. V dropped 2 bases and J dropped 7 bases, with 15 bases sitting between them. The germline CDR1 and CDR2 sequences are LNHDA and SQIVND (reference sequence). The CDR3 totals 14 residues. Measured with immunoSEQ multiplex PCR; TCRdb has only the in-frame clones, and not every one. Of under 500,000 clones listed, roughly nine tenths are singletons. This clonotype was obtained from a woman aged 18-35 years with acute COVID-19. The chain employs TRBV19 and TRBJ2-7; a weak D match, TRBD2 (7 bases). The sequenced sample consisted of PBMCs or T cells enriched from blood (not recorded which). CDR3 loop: CASSISGGPFEQYF. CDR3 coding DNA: TGTGCCAGTAGTATATCCGGGGGGCCCTTTGAGCAGTACTTC.